One sample yielded the 8 T cell receptor beta chains listed below, sequenced in a study of T cell responses to AZD1222 COVID-19 vaccine. The repertoire was sequenced with immunoSEQ multiplex PCR; TCRdb's copy has only in-frame clones and lacks some. Altogether approximately 150,000 clones are present, roughly 88% being singletons, with the ten largest covering less than 2.5%. The sequenced sample was peripheral blood, obtained 28 days after the second AZD1222 dose. These receptors originate from an adult who received the AZD1222 COVID-19 vaccine.

CDR3 in DNA: TGCGCCAGCAGCCCGGGACAGATTAATGAAAAACTGTTTTTT. It is translated as CASSPGQINEKLFF. This chain links TRBV5-1 with TRBJ1-4, with 7 bases fitting TRBD1. V lost 4 bases, J lost 4 bases, and 4 bases stayed unmatched. The germline gives CDR1 SGHRS, CDR2 YFSETQ. The CDR3 extends over 14 amino acids.

There are a few counts of this clone. V is TRBV11-2 and J is TRBJ1-6; D unresolved. Germline CDR1 and CDR2: SGHAT and FQNNGV. V lost 1 base to trimming and J lost 10 bases, with 11 bases between them. CDR3 length: 14 residues. CDR3 in amino acids: CASSLGGFGSPLHF. CDR3 DNA sequence: TGTGCCAGCAGCTTAGGAGGGTTTGGCTCACCCCTCCACTTT. The full variable domain, rest sourced from reference TRBV11-2 and TRBJ1-6, is EAGVAQSPRYKIIEKRQSVAFWCNPISGHATLYWYQQILGQGPKLLIQFQNNGVVDDSQLPKDRFSAERLKGVDSTLKIQPAKLEDSAVYLCASSLGGFGSPLHFGNGTRLTVT.

This clone showed up just once. The V gene is TRBV10-2, the J gene TRBJ2-3; D remains unclear. Germline CDR1 is WSHSY and CDR2 is SAAADI. This CDR3 spans 15 amino acids. Trimming left V 5 bases short and J 0 bases short, with 12 bases between. This CDR3 reads CASSHKRTSTDTQYF. The CDR3 DNA reads as TGCGCCAGCAGTCACAAGAGAACTAGCACAGATACGCAGTATTTT.

The chain is built from TRBV5-1 and TRBJ2-5; 12 bases map to TRBD1. The germline V gene encodes CDR1 SGHRS and CDR2 YFSETQ. Trimming at V came to 4 bases and at J to 3 bases, leaving 4 bases not matched to a gene. This CDR3 contains 15 residues. The CDR3 DNA is TGCGCCAGCAGCACGGGGACAGGGGGCAAAGAGACCCAGTACTTC. Residues: CASSTGTGGKETQYF.

This chain joins TRBV18 and TRBJ1-1; D call uncertain. V lost 0 bases and J lost 5, with 7 bases in between. The CDR3 contains 13 residues. Per the germline V gene, CDR1 is KGHSH and CDR2 is LQKENI. The CDR3 protein is CASSPPRGTEAFF. In nucleotides, the CDR3 is TGTGCCAGCTCACCACCAAGAGGGACTGAAGCTTTCTTT.

This chain joins TRBV9 and TRBJ2-1; D perhaps matches TRBD2 (6 bases). Between the trimmed V and J ends, which lost 4 bases and 8 bases, there was a span of 22 bases. Germline assignment: CDR1 SGDLS and CDR2 YYNGEE. This CDR3 is 16 amino acids long. DNA for the CDR3: TGTGCCAGCAGCACACGGGACTCCAGGTCGGGGTATGAGCAGTTCTTC. This encodes CASSTRDSRSGYEQFF.

This chain uses TRBV7-9 with TRBJ2-7; 7 bases are shared with TRBD1. The length of the CDR3 is 14 residues. Germline V CDR1 and CDR2: SEHNR, FQNEAQ (reference sequence). After removal of 4 bases from V and 5 bases from J, the junction contained 8 bases not matched to a gene. CDR3 coding DNA: TGTGCCAGCAGCTCTGGAGAGGACAGGCACGAGCAGTACTTC. It translates to CASSSGEDRHEQYF.

As DNA, the CDR3 is TGTGCCAGCAGCTCGCGACAGCTTTACCGGGTGAAGAACACTGAAGCTTTCTTT. The encoded protein is CASSSRQLYRVKNTEAFF. The rearrangement joins TRBV11-2 to TRBJ1-1; weak D call: TRBD1 (5 bases). Trimming took off 4 bases at V and 1 base at J, with 22 bases between the two ends. This CDR3 has 18 amino acids. Germline V gives CDR1 SGHAT, CDR2 FQNNGV. The whole variable domain, remainder taken from reference TRBV11-2 and TRBJ1-1, is EAGVAQSPRYKIIEKRQSVAFWCNPISGHATLYWYQQILGQGPKLLIQFQNNGVVDDSQLPKDRFSAERLKGVDSTLKIQPAKLEDSAVYLCASSSRQLYRVKNTEAFFGQGTRLTVV.